This T cell receptor beta chain was recovered during a study of blood T cell repertoires in COVID-19. Study-wide background: T cells, B-cell-depleted T cells, or PBMCs supplied cDNA or gDNA.

Assay used: immunoSEQ multiplex PCR; TCRdb lists only in-frame clones, some missing. The table shows some 80,000 clones, with about 90% occurring only once. Per the germline V gene, CDR1 is SGDLS and CDR2 is YYNGEE. The CDR3 loop spans 12 amino acids. The ends were cut back, 3 bases at V and 5 bases at J, with 8 bases in the middle. Input material: peripheral blood. The TCR sequence derives from a human donor in a cohort sampled during active COVID-19. The chain links TRBV9 to TRBJ2-5; no reliable D call. CDR3 residues: CASSDTGETQYF. The CDR3 bases are TGTGCCAGCAGCGATACTGGTGAGACCCAGTACTTC.